A single sample gave rise to the 28 T cell receptor beta chains below, sequenced in a study of blood T cells in healthy people across ages (dated by TCRdb to about 2015). The library relied on 5' RACE. The data were produced on an Illumina HiSeq 2500. A second PCR of about 6 to 11 cycles was performed with a sample-barcoded 5' primer and a J-beta primer mix. The public sequencing data were trimmed at Q25 with fastp and processed into clonotypes with MiXCR by TCRdb, which kept only in-frame beta chains. Duplicate CDR3 protein sequences are folded into a single record with the most common DNA and genes. Here the sample has around 1,000,000 distinct CDR3 sequences; around two fifths occur a single time. Of the sample, approximately 14% is held by the ten largest clones. What was sequenced was blood. These receptors all come from a man aged 18 to 35 in good health.

This clonotype was detected many times. The chain couples TRBV3-1 to TRBJ1-2; D possibly corresponds to TRBD1 (5 bases). Germline V CDR1 and CDR2: LGHDT, YNNKEL (reference sequence). Trimming cost V 1 base and J 6 bases, with 15 bases left between them. The CDR3 covers 15 residues. CDR3 region: CASSQVVGTADGYTF. Written as DNA, the CDR3 is TGTGCCAGCAGCCAAGTAGTCGGGACTGCGGATGGCTACACCTTC.

This clonotype was found a few times. This chain links TRBV4-3 with TRBJ1-2; D is uncertain. From germline, CDR1 is LGHNA and CDR2 YSLEER. This CDR3 region has 15 residues. Trimming stripped 0 bases from V and 2 bases from J, with 10 bases between. For the CDR3, the DNA is TGCGCCAGCAGCCAAGAGAGTCTTCTAAACTATGGCTACACCTTC. It is translated as CASSQESLLNYGYTF.

The chain employs TRBV4-3 and TRBJ2-1, with D possibly matching TRBD1 (6 bases). This CDR3 contains 15 residues. V shed 0 bases and J shed 3 bases, with 9 bases lying between them. The germline gives CDR1 LGHNA, CDR2 YSLEER. The CDR3 sequence is CASSQDRGFYNEQFF. In DNA form, the CDR3 reads TGCGCCAGCAGCCAAGACAGGGGTTTCTACAATGAGCAGTTCTTC.

For the CDR3, the DNA is TGTGCCAGCAGTGAAGTAGCAAGGGGTCGAGACACCGGGGAGCTGTTTTTT. Amino acids: CASSEVARGRDTGELFF. V is TRBV6-1 and J is TRBJ2-2, with D possibly being TRBD1 (5 bases). Germline CDR1 is MNHNS and CDR2 is SASEGT. Trimming took 1 base from V and 3 from J, leaving 15 bases between them. The CDR3 runs 17 residues.

Remarks on this clonotype: One end of the junction is discordant with germline, which a read error may explain. The chain uses TRBV15 and TRBJ1-4; no definite D call. Germline CDR1 is LNHNV and CDR2 is YYDKDF (reference sequence). CDR3 length: 16 amino acids. CDR3: CATGRVGSSGSEKLFF. The CDR3 nucleotides are TGTGCCACCGGCAGAGTGGGCTCTAGCGGGTCTGAAAAACTGTTTTTT.

The CDR3 is CASSQVWGETQYF. The CDR3 region has the DNA TGTGCCAGCAGTCAGGTTTGGGGAGAGACCCAGTACTTC. The rearrangement uses TRBV6-1 and TRBJ2-5; D is undetermined. This CDR3 contains 13 residues. V dropped 5 bases and J dropped 4 bases, with 11 bases sitting between them. Germline V gene sequence: CDR1 MNHNS, CDR2 SASEGT.

The chain is built from TRBV11-2 and TRBJ1-2; D not certain. CDR3 length equals 12 residues. V lost 5 bases to trimming and J lost 4 bases, with 8 bases between them. CDR1 SGHAT and CDR2 FQNNGV come from the germline V gene. The CDR3 DNA follows: TGTGCCAGCAGCGACGACGTCTATGGCTACACCTTC. This translates into CASSDDVYGYTF.

In the case of this clonotype: Relative to the germline gene, one junction end is altered; a read error may explain this. This chain connects TRBV12-3 or TRBV12-4 to TRBJ1-6; D is uncertain. This CDR3 comprises 17 residues. CDR3 sequence (DNA): TGCGCCAGCAGTTTATGGCAAATCGGCTCCTATAATTCACCCCTCCACTTT. Protein: CASSLWQIGSYNSPLHF.

The V gene is TRBV12-3 or TRBV12-4, the J gene TRBJ2-1, with D possibly matching TRBD1 (5 bases). Matching the DNA end better, TRBJ2-7 makes the J call doubtful. The CDR3 extends over 14 amino acids. The CDR3 region is CASSFEQVNNEQYF. Here the CDR3 DNA reads TGTGCCAGCAGTTTCGAACAGGTAAACAATGAGCAGTACTTC.

The V call is TRBV7-9, the J call TRBJ1-6, with D hard to call. With 4 bases removed from V and 7 bases from J, the gap between germline ends came to 17 bases. CDR3 length: 16 residues. The germline V gene encodes CDR1 SEHNR and CDR2 FQNEAQ (reference sequence). Written as DNA, the CDR3 is TGTGCCAGCAGCTACTCCGCCGGGATTAAAAATTCACCCCTCCACTTT. The encoded protein is CASSYSAGIKNSPLHF.

The chain employs TRBV6-6 and TRBJ1-5; D gene unclear. This CDR3 is 15 amino acids long. Per germline, CDR1 MNHNY and CDR2 SVGAGI (reference sequence). Trimming removed 0 bases at V and 1 base at J, with 7 bases between. The CDR3 loop reads CASSYSGPSNQPQHF. CDR3 nucleotides: TGTGCCAGCAGTTACTCCGGTCCGAGCAATCAGCCCCAGCATTTT.

This chain uses TRBV4-2 with TRBJ1-5; D unresolved. Germline V gene sequence: CDR1 LGHNA, CDR2 YNFKEQ. The CDR3 totals 16 residues. The V end was cut by 2 bases, the J end by 4 bases, with 15 bases between. The CDR3 is CASSQFDGGGNQPQHF. The CDR3 nucleotides read TGTGCCAGCAGCCAATTCGACGGAGGAGGGAATCAGCCCCAGCATTTT.

A word on this clonotype: The germline gene is not matched at one end of the junction; a read error may be the cause. The CDR3 is CASSQDLAGFIQCF. The CDR3 DNA reads TGTGCCAGCAGCCAAGATCTAGCGGGGTTCATTCAGTGCTTC. The V call is TRBV3-1, the J call TRBJ2-7; 9 bases map to TRBD2. The CDR3 has 14 residues. CDR1 and CDR2 (germline): LGHDT, YNNKEL (reference sequence).

In its sample, this clonotype was seen a few times. The chain links TRBV20-1 to TRBJ2-6; D is undetermined. Germline CDR1 is DFQATT and CDR2 is SNEGSKA (reference sequence). The V end was cut by 6 bases, the J end by 4 bases, with 13 bases between. This CDR3 spans 14 amino acids. The CDR3: CSATPVGGANVLTF. DNA for the CDR3: TGCAGTGCAACCCCCGTGGGCGGGGCCAACGTCCTGACTTTC.

V gene TRBV27 combines with J gene TRBJ2-5, with TRBD2 matching over 8 bases. Trimming took 0 bases from V and 5 from J; bases not matched to a gene: 17. This CDR3 contains 19 residues. Per the germline V gene, CDR1 is MNHEY and CDR2 is SMNVEV (reference sequence). CDR3 in DNA: TGTGCCAGCAGTTTATCTGGGCTAGCGGGTTCACGCTCGCGTGAGACCCAGTACTTC. Translation gives CASSLSGLAGSRSRETQYF.

The chain joins TRBV7-6 to TRBJ2-5, with 8 bases that match TRBD2. V lost 3 bases to trimming and J lost 2 bases; unmatched junction nucleotides: 2. CDR1 and CDR2 from the germline V gene are SGHVS and FNYEAQ. The CDR3 has 14 residues. The CDR3 DNA is TGTGCCAGCAGCTTTCCGGGAGGGCAAGAGACCCAGTACTTC. The encoded protein is CASSFPGGQETQYF. The complete variable domain, with remaining parts taken from reference TRBV7-6 and TRBJ2-5, reads GAGVSQSPRYKVTKRGQDVALRCDPISGHVSLYWYRQALGQGPEFLTYFNYEAQQDKSGLPNDRFSAERPEGSISTLTIQRTEQRDSAMYRCASSFPGGQETQYFGPGTRLLVL.

This chain links TRBV20-1 with TRBJ2-3; 7 bases match TRBD1. Germline loops: CDR1 DFQATT, CDR2 SNEGSKA (reference sequence). CDR3 length equals 15 residues. The trim removed 2 bases at V and 2 bases at J, leaving 7 bases unmatched. The CDR3 DNA follows: TGCAGTGCTAGACCTAGGGACAGCTACACAGATACGCAGTATTTT. Its translation: CSARPRDSYTDTQYF.

J is TRBJ2-1 and V is TRBV3-1, with unresolved D. The germline V gene encodes CDR1 LGHDT and CDR2 YNNKEL (reference sequence). The CDR3 is made up of 16 amino acids. V gave up 0 bases and J gave up 2 bases, with 11 bases separating them. For the CDR3, the DNA is TGTGCCAGCAGCCAAGAAGTACAGAGACCCTACAATGAGCAGTTCTTC. Protein product: CASSQEVQRPYNEQFF.

This chain uses TRBV20-1 with TRBJ2-3, with D perhaps matching TRBD1 (6 bases). Germline V gene sequence: CDR1 DFQATT, CDR2 SNEGSKA (reference sequence). V gave up 5 bases and J gave up 8 bases, with 20 bases separating them. The length of the CDR3 is 14 residues. CDR3 DNA sequence: TGCAGTGCTTCTCCCCGGGACAATCCCTTTACGCAGTATTTT. The encoded protein is CSASPRDNPFTQYF.

This clonotype came up a few times. V is TRBV3-1 and J is TRBJ1-1; D is unclear. The germline gives CDR1 LGHDT, CDR2 YNNKEL (reference sequence). This CDR3 comprises 13 residues. Trimming pared 4 bases from V and 5 bases from J, leaving 11 bases between. The CDR3 nucleotides read TGTGCCAGCAGCCGGGAAGGCCAGACTGAAGCTTTCTTT. Amino acid sequence: CASSREGQTEAFF.

The chain carries TRBV5-1 and TRBJ2-1, with unresolved D. This CDR3 is 16 amino acids long. CDR1 SGHRS and CDR2 YFSETQ come from the germline V gene. With 1 base removed from V and 5 bases from J, the gap between germline ends came to 16 bases. The CDR3 nucleotides are TGCGCCAGCAGCTTGACAAGGAAGGCTTTCGACAATGAGCAGTTCTTC. Residues: CASSLTRKAFDNEQFF.

This clonotype has just a few counts. This chain links TRBV7-9 with TRBJ2-1; perhaps TRBD1 as D (5 bases). The V gene lost 2 bases and the J gene lost 4 bases, with 18 bases spanning the gap. The germline V gene has CDR1 SEHNR and CDR2 FQNEAQ (reference sequence). The CDR3 extends over 17 amino acids. The CDR3 DNA sequence: TGTGCCAGCAGCTTAAACCCCCTGGGCAGGGCATACAATGAGCAGTTCTTC. Translation gives CASSLNPLGRAYNEQFF.

This clonotype was detected a few times. V gene TRBV12-3 or TRBV12-4 combines with J gene TRBJ2-2, with TRBD1 matching over 9 bases. CDR3 length: 14 amino acids. With V trimmed by 5 bases and J by 5 bases, 3 bases remained unmatched. CDR3 sequence reads: CASSRTGVTGELFF. The CDR3 region has the DNA TGTGCCAGCAGTAGGACAGGGGTTACCGGGGAGCTGTTTTTT.

The chain combines TRBV20-1 with TRBJ2-1; 8 bases are shared with TRBD2. The CDR3 runs 15 residues. Per germline, CDR1 DFQATT and CDR2 SNEGSKA (reference sequence). V trimming: 3 bases; J trimming: 6 bases; junction bases outside the gene matches: 10. In DNA form, the CDR3 reads TGCAGTGCTAGGGAGTTAGCGGGGAAAAGCAATGAGCAGTTCTTC. Protein product: CSARELAGKSNEQFF.

The J gene is TRBJ1-1, the V gene TRBV24-1; D not resolved. Per the germline V gene, CDR1 is KGHDR and CDR2 is SFDVKD. This CDR3 is built from 14 residues. V shed 4 bases and J shed 7 bases, with 15 bases lying between them. The chain's CDR3 is CATSDENGCDEAFF. CDR3 DNA: TGTGCCACCAGTGACGAAAATGGGTGCGATGAAGCTTTCTTT.

At least ten counts were recorded for this clonotype. The chain is built from TRBV6-2 or TRBV6-3 and TRBJ2-7, with TRBD1 matching over 11 bases. Germline CDR1 MNHEY, CDR2 SVGEGT. V shed 8 bases, J shed 4 bases, and the junction held 7 bases outside the gene matches. The CDR3 sequence is 14 residues long. The CDR3 here is CASSLRDRGYEQYF. CDR3 DNA sequence: TGTGCCAGCTCACTCCGGGACAGGGGGTACGAGCAGTACTTC.

Of note for this clonotype: Mismatch with germline at one junction end may stem from a read error. The chain's CDR3 is CVSSQDNPYRPGANVLTF. The CDR3 DNA reads as TGTGTCAGCAGCCAAGATAATCCCTATAGGCCTGGGGCCAACGTCCTGACTTTC. The chain joins TRBV4-2 to TRBJ2-6, with D hard to call. CDR3 size: 18 residues. Looked up from germline, CDR1 is LGHNA and CDR2 is YNFKEQ.

Only a few counts were recorded for this clonotype. The chain joins TRBV5-1 to TRBJ1-6, with TRBD1 as a possible D gene (5 bases). From germline, CDR1 is SGHRS and CDR2 YFSETQ. The CDR3 consists of 15 residues. Trimming stripped 0 bases from V and 4 bases from J, with 8 bases between. The CDR3 nucleotides are TGCGCCAGCAGCTTGGGCAGGGAGTATAATTCACCCCTCCACTTT. Translated: CASSLGREYNSPLHF.